This note documents a single T cell receptor (beta chain) sequence. As yet, its antigen is unknown. The authors made the TRB cDNA libraries by 5' RACE using UMI labels. TCRdb re-called the 5' RACE reads; every CDR3 protein appears as one record, without DNA. This repertoire comprises about 60,000 distinct CDR3 sequences; its ten largest clones make up roughly 0.73%. The CDR3 covers 13 residues. Looked up from germline, CDR1 is SQVTM and CDR2 is ANQGSEA. This entry is derived from a study of CXCR3-negative and CXCR3-positive naive CD8 T cells. The sorting of each CD8+ T cell subset was done in triplicate, at 250,000 to 300,000 cells each. Study-wide results and caveats: Compared with CXCR3-negative naive cells, CXCR3-positive naive cells showed more hydrophobic TRB CDR3s.

The V gene is TRBV29-1, the J gene TRBJ2-2. Sequencing was performed on naive CXCR3+ CD8+ T cells from blood. This sample's subset: CD45RO-CCR7+CD27+CD95- naive CD8+ T cells expressing CXCR3 (TNR3+). The sequence was obtained from a human donor in good health. Some clones in this sample may be carry-over from other donors' samples. This chain's CDR3 is CSVTDADTGELFF.